This T cell receptor (beta chain) was sequenced during a study of Ad26.COV2.S vaccination and SARS-CoV-2 variants. Study-wide context: The vaccine Ad26.COV2.S was put into the muscle once, or twice with 56 days between.

As to treatment: around 19 received Ad26.COV2.S at low or high dose, single or two shots; about 5 received placebo; per-sample allocation not given. Samples were taken on day 63 after the first vaccine or placebo injection. A Boston donor was an adult aged 18-55 years. Comments on this clone: Antigen: not known.

Study results and caveats: Researchers reported similar non-spike TCR breadth in vaccine and placebo recipients.

Data came from immunoSEQ multiplex PCR; TCRdb stores just in-frame clones and leaves some out. The data hold over 400,000 clones, with 92% observed a single time. V lost 3 bases and J 3 bases, leaving 11 bases between the germline ends. CDR3 size: 14 residues. CDR1 and CDR2 from the germline V gene are LGHNA and YSLEER. This material consisted of peripheral blood, taken in a trial of Ad26.COV2.S vaccine versus placebo. The chain employs TRBV4-3 and TRBJ1-1, with a tentative D call TRBD1 (6 bases). The receptor was derived from a person between 18 and 65 years old who received the Ad26.COV2.S COVID-19 vaccine or a placebo. For the CDR3, the DNA is TGCGCCAGCAGCCAGGGACACTCGGACACTGAAGCTTTCTTT. Encoded protein: CASSQGHSDTEAFF.